Below, one T cell receptor (beta chain) is given with its context. The target antigen is unknown. Germline lookup yields CDR1 SGHNT and CDR2 YYREEE (reference sequence). The CDR3 is made up of 14 amino acids. The V and J ends lost 4 bases and 1 base respectively, with 10 bases between them. The record originates from a study of OX40 agonist ivuxolimab in advanced cancers. Study-wide points: At 0.1 to 3.0 mg/kg and by week 6, clonal expansion occurred in CD4+ and CD8+ blood T cells.

Assay used: immunoSEQ multiplex PCR; TCRdb lists only in-frame clones, some missing. The sample has about 48,000 clones; 75% to 85% are singletons. The chain couples TRBV5-4 to TRBJ2-3, with D possibly matching TRBD1 (5 bases). Sequenced material: CD4+ or CD8+ T cells sorted from blood, taken in a trial of the OX40 agonist ivuxolimab. The sequence derives from an adult with an advanced solid tumor such as melanoma, head and neck, liver or kidney cancer. The CDR3 spells CASSRQTGTDTQYF. The CDR3 DNA is TGTGCCAGCAGCCGACAGACAGGCACAGATACGCAGTATTTT.